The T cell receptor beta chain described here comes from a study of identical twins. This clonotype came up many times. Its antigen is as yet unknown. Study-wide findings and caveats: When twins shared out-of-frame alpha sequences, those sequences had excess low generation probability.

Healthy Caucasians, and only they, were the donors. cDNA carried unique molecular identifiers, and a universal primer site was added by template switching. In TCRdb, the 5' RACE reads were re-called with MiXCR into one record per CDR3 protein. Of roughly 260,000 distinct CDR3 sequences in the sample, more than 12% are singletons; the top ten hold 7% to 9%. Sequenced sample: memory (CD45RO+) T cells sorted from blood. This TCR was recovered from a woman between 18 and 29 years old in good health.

The CDR3 sequence: CASSSQVGQSEQFF. The DNA for the CDR3 is TGTGCCAGCAGCTCCCAGGTCGGACAAAGTGAGCAGTTCTTC. The V and J genes are TRBV11-2 and TRBJ2-1; TRBD1 might be the D (5 bases). Trimming removed 4 bases at V and 9 bases at J, with 16 bases between. Germline V CDR1 and CDR2: SGHAT, FQNNGV. The CDR3 is made up of 14 amino acids.